This T cell receptor beta chain appears in the sequencing data of a study of blood T cells in healthy people across ages. Using a J-beta primer mix together with a sample-barcoded 5' primer, a second PCR was run for about 7 to 12 cycles. TCRdb passed the 5' RACE reads through MiXCR, listing each CDR3 protein once. Among approximately 800,000 distinct CDR3 sequences, about 53% were seen once, and the ten largest hold approximately 41%. V was pared by 6 bases and J by 10 bases, with 19 bases between. Per the germline V gene, CDR1 is LGHNT and CDR2 is FRNRAP. The CDR3 loop spans 14 amino acids. V is TRBV12-5 and J is TRBJ2-1; D may correspond to TRBD1 or TRBD2 (5 bases each). Sequences were obtained from blood. This clonotype was obtained from a man aged 80 or over in good health. CDR3 bases: TGTGCTAGTGGCCGATCCGGGGCTGCCTTAGAGCAGTTCTTC. It is translated as CASGRSGAALEQFF.